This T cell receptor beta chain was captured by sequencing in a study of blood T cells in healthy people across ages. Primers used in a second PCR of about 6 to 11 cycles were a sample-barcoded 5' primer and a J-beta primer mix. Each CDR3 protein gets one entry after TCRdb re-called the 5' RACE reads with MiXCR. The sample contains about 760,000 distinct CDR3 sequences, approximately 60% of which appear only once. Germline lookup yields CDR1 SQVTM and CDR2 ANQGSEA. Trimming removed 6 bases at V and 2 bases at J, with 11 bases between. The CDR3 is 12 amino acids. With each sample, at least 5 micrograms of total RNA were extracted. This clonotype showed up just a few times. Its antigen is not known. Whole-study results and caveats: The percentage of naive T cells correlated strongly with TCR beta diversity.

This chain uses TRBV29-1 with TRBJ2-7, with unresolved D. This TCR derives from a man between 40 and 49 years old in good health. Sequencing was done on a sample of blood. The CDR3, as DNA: TGCAGCGTCCGGGTCGGTCCCTACGAGCAGTACTTC. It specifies CSVRVGPYEQYF.